The next 9 T cell receptor beta chains were all read from a single sample in a study of neurological immune-mediated disorders. TCRdb redid the calling of the 5' RACE reads with MiXCR, one entry per CDR3 protein. The table lists 74,000 or so distinct CDR3 sequences, about 9.7% of them singletons. What was sequenced was PBMCs. The origin of the receptors is a man aged 45-65 years in good health.

The chain has TRBV29-1 and TRBJ2-1, with TRBD1 matching over 8 bases. The CDR3 totals 15 residues. Per the germline V gene, CDR1 is SQVTM and CDR2 is ANQGSEA. The J segment lost 5 bases and the V segment lost 0 bases, leaving 6 bases of the junction unmatched. Here the CDR3 DNA reads TGCAGCGTTGAAGATCTCCAGGGGGCCAACAATGAGCAGTTCTTC. Translating gives CSVEDLQGANNEQFF.

This clonotype was detected ten times or more. CDR3 DNA sequence: TGTGCCAGCAGAGAATGGGACAGGGTAACGGATGGCTACACCTTC. Translated, it gives CASREWDRVTDGYTF. This rearrangement joins TRBV6-5 to TRBJ1-2, with 9 bases fitting TRBD1. The V gene's germline CDR1 is MNHEY and CDR2 SVGAGI. This CDR3 has 15 amino acids. V lost 6 bases and J lost 6; bases outside the gene matches: 11.

This clonotype came up many times. The rearrangement joins TRBV3-1 to TRBJ2-1, with 8 positions matching TRBD1. Trimming at V came to 7 bases and at J to 10 bases, leaving 9 bases not matched to a gene. Germline lookup yields CDR1 LGHDT and CDR2 YNNKEL (reference sequence). The CDR3 is made up of 13 amino acids. Here the CDR3 DNA reads TGTGCCAGCACCCAGGGGGCAGGGGAAGAGCAGTTCTTC. This gives the protein CASTQGAGEEQFF.

This clonotype showed up many times. The chain links TRBV4-3 to TRBJ2-1; 8 bases line up with TRBD2. The CDR3 length is 20 residues. V shed 0 bases and J 3 bases; nucleotides not matched to a gene: 16. Germline lookup yields CDR1 LGHNA and CDR2 YSLEER. The CDR3 DNA is TGCGCCAGCAGCCAAGATTGGGTGGGGGCGGGACTAGGGTTCTACAATGAGCAGTTCTTC. Residues: CASSQDWVGAGLGFYNEQFF.

This clonotype was seen repeatedly, ten times or more. The chain joins TRBV28 to TRBJ2-3, with TRBD2 matching over 10 bases. The germline CDR1 and CDR2 sequences are MDHEN and SYDVKM. After removal of 3 bases from V and 5 bases from J, the junction contained 8 bases not matched to a gene. CDR3 length: 16 amino acids. The CDR3, as DNA: TGTGCCAGCAGTTTCCAGAGCGGGGGGGCGGGAGATACGCAGTATTTT. Protein sequence: CASSFQSGGAGDTQYF. The entire variable domain, with the rest obtained from reference TRBV28 and TRBJ2-3, is as follows: DVKVTQSSRYLVKRTGEKVFLECVQDMDHENMFWYRQDPGLGLRLIYFSYDVKMKEKGDIPEGYSVSREKKERFSLILESASTNQTSMYLCASSFQSGGAGDTQYFGPGTRLTVL.

The sample holds many counts of this clonotype. The rearrangement links TRBV12-3 or TRBV12-4 to TRBJ2-1, with 7 bases that match TRBD2. V shed 6 bases and J 0 bases; nucleotides not matched to a gene: 11. The CDR3 has 17 residues. As DNA, the CDR3 is TGTGCCAGCAGCCCAGCCCTTGCGGGAGCCTCCTACAATGAGCAGTTCTTC. Translated: CASSPALAGASYNEQFF.

This chain joins TRBV3-1 and TRBJ2-1, with 7 positions matching TRBD2. Looked up from germline, CDR1 is LGHDT and CDR2 is YNNKEL (reference sequence). V gave up 5 bases and J gave up 5 bases; unmatched junction bases: 15. The CDR3 is 17 residues long. The CDR3 loop is CASSTTAVTSTNNEQFF. The CDR3 DNA reads TGTGCCAGCAGCACAACGGCCGTGACTAGCACTAACAATGAGCAGTTCTTC.

This clonotype has at least ten counts. The gene calls are TRBV15 and TRBJ2-5, with D tentatively TRBD2 (7 bases). The ends were cut back, 7 bases at V and 5 bases at J, with 17 bases in the middle. CDR1 LNHNV and CDR2 YYDKDF come from the germline V gene (reference sequence). The CDR3 totals 14 residues. CDR3: CATTNVAGAETQYF. DNA of the CDR3: TGTGCCACCACCAACGTGGCGGGGGCTGAGACCCAGTACTTC. Using reference TRBV15 and TRBJ2-5 for the parts outside the CDR3, the full variable domain is DAMVIQNPRYQVTQFGKPVTLSCSQTLNHNVMYWYQQKSSQAPKLLFHYYDKDFNNEADTPDNFQSRRPNTSFCFLDIRSPGLGDTAMYLCATTNVAGAETQYFGPGTRLLVL.

This clonotype was detected many times. This sequence joins TRBV4-2 and TRBJ2-1; the match to TRBD1 covers 10 bases. The CDR3 is made up of 18 amino acids. Looked up from germline, CDR1 is LGHNA and CDR2 is YNFKEQ. V dropped 4 bases and J dropped 2; count of bases not matched to a gene: 11. The CDR3: CASSPGQGGGSPYNEQFF. The CDR3 DNA reads TGTGCCAGCAGCCCTGGACAGGGGGGGGGGAGTCCCTACAATGAGCAGTTCTTC.